This T cell receptor (beta chain) is from a study of identical twins. The trim removed 5 bases at V and 6 bases at J, leaving 12 bases unmatched. The CDR3 runs 16 residues. MiXCR, applied by TCRdb to the 5' RACE reads, yields one record per CDR3 protein. The sample includes 450,000 or so distinct CDR3 sequences, approximately 24% seen only once; the top ten take roughly 2.8%. This sample was shared with a second study, whose subject was T cells expressing NK-cell markers. This second study says: It was from sorted CD3+CD56+NKG2C+, CD3+CD56+NKG2C- and CD3+CD56-NKG2C+ T cells that TCR beta repertoires came. The authors sequenced eight donors, of whom seven were HCMV-seropositive and one was seronegative.

The chain links TRBV12-3 or TRBV12-4 to TRBJ1-2, with TRBD1 matching over 10 bases. Sequencing used CD4+ T cells sorted from blood. The sequence came from a woman in her late teens or twenties in good health. CDR3 protein: CASSHTRDRGFDGYTF. CDR3 coding DNA: TGTGCCAGCAGTCACACACGGGACAGGGGATTCGATGGCTACACCTTC.